This T cell receptor beta chain was sequenced during a study of T cell responses to AZD1222 COVID-19 vaccine. The table came from immunoSEQ multiplex PCR; TCRdb's copy has only in-frame clones and leaves some out. The sample records 180,000 or so clones, approximately 90% being singletons. With regard to this clone: Its antigen remains unknown.

Study-wide findings and caveats: Elevations in Spike-specific TCR breadth and depth followed administration of two AZD1222 doses. Baseline serology detected seropositivity in only 5 to 7 AZD1222 recipients.

The CDR3 is 15 amino acids. The germline gives CDR1 SGHRS, CDR2 YFSETQ. The V and J ends lost 0 bases and 3 bases respectively, with 12 bases between them. V gene TRBV5-1 combines with J gene TRBJ1-1; the D gene is possibly TRBD1 (5 bases). This material consisted of peripheral blood, taken 28 days after the second AZD1222 dose. This TCR derives from an adult who received the AZD1222 COVID-19 vaccine. The CDR3 protein is CASSLGEGRDTEAFF. CDR3 DNA: TGCGCCAGCAGCTTGGGGGAGGGGCGGGACACTGAAGCTTTCTTT.